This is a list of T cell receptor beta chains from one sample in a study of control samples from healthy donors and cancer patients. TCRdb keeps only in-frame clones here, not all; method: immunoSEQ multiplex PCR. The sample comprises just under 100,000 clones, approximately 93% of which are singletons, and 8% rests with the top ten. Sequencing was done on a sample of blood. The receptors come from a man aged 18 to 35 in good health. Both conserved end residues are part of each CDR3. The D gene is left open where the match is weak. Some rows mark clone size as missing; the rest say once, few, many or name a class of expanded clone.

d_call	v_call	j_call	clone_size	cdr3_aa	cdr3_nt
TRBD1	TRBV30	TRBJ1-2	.	CAWRDRQGTSTF	TGTGCCTGGAGGGACCGACAGGGAACTAGCACCTTC
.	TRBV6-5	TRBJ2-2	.	CASRRQPNTGELFF	TGTGCCAGCAGGCGGCAGCCCAACACCGGGGAGCTGTTTTTT
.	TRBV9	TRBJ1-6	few	CASSVGEGRNSPLHF	TGTGCCAGCAGCGTAGGGGAGGGAAGGAATTCACCCCTCCACTTT
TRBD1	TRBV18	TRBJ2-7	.	CASSHTTGGYSYEQYF	TGTGCCAGCTCACACACAACAGGGGGCTACTCCTACGAGCAGTACTTC
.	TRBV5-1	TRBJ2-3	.	CASSLVLVADTQYF	TGCGCCAGCAGCTTGGTCCTAGTAGCAGATACGCAGTATTTT
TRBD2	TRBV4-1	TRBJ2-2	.	CASSQFSREGANTGELFF	TGCGCCAGCAGCCAATTCTCGCGGGAGGGTGCGAACACCGGGGAGCTGTTTTTT
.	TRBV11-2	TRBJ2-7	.	CASSLDPSYEQYF	TGTGCCAGCAGCTTAGACCCGTCCTACGAGCAGTACTTC
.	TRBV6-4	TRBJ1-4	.	CASSGVAGSNEKLFF	TGTGCCAGCAGTGGGGTCGCCGGCAGCAATGAAAAACTGTTTTTT
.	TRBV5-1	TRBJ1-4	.	CASSFTPGDEKLFF	TGCGCCAGCAGCTTTACACCCGGGGATGAAAAACTGTTTTTT
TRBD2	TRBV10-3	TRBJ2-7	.	CAIGRVSSYEQYF	TGTGCCATCGGGAGGGTTAGCTCCTACGAGCAGTACTTC
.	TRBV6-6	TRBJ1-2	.	CATETDYGYTF	TGTGCCACCGAAACGGACTATGGCTACACCTTC
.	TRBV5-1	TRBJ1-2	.	CASSLAAPNYGYTF	TGCGCCAGCAGCTTGGCAGCGCCCAACTATGGCTACACCTTC
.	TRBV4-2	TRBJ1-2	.	CASSQAGRGYTF	TGTGCCAGCAGCCAAGCAGGGAGAGGCTACACCTTC
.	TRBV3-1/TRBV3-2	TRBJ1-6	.	CASSPKILPVIFRYNSPLHF	TGTGCCAGCAGCCCCAAGATACTCCCCGTGATTTTCCGCTATAATTCACCCCTCCACTTT
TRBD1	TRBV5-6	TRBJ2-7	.	CASSVRDRWEEGNEQYF	TGTGCCAGCAGCGTCCGGGACAGGTGGGAGGAGGGCAACGAGCAGTACTTC
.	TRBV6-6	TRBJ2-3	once	CASSNTETSTDTQYF	TGTGCCAGCAGTAACACTGAAACTAGCACAGATACGCAGTATTTT
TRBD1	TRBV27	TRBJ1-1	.	CASRARVDRVNTEAFF	TGTGCCAGCAGGGCCAGGGTTGACAGGGTAAACACTGAAGCTTTCTTT
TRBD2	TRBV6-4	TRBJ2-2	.	CATVSGRAFGELFF	TGTGCCACTGTTAGCGGGAGGGCCTTTGGGGAGCTGTTTTTT
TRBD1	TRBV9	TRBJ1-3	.	CASSPRGTALSGNTIYF	TGTGCCAGCAGCCCCCGAGGGACAGCGCTCTCTGGAAACACCATATATTTT
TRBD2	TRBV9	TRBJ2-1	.	CASSVGTSSYNEQFF	TGTGCCAGCAGCGTAGGGACTAGCTCCTACAATGAGCAGTTCTTC
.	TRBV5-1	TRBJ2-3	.	CASSLALGTEADTDTQYF	TGCGCCAGCAGCTTGGCCCTTGGAACCGAGGCTGACACAGATACGCAGTATTTT
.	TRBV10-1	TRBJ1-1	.	CASSESPMGAFF	TGCGCCAGCAGTGAGTCGCCTATGGGAGCTTTCTTT
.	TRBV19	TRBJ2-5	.	CASSNRPQETQYF	TGTGCCAGTAGTAACCGTCCCCAAGAGACCCAGTACTTC
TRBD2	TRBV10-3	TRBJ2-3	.	CATLAGGLDTQYF	TGTGCCACTTTAGCGGGAGGGTTAGATACGCAGTATTTT
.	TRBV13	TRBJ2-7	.	CASSQGRVGVGKTYEQYF	TGTGCCAGCAGCCAAGGCAGGGTCGGTGTCGGGAAAACCTACGAGCAGTACTTC
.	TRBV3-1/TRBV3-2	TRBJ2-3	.	CASSQGTDTQYF	TGTGCCAGCAGCCAAGGCACAGATACGCAGTATTTT
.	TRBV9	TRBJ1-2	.	CASSPDGTAYGYTF	TGTGCCAGCAGCCCCGACGGGACGGCCTATGGCTACACCTTC
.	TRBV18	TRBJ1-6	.	CASSFGGSMGSYNSPLHF	TGTGCCAGCTCATTCGGGGGCTCTATGGGCTCCTATAATTCACCCCTCCACTTT
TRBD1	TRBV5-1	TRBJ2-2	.	CASSSGQGRNTGELFF	TGCGCCAGCAGTTCCGGACAGGGTCGGAACACCGGGGAGCTGTTTTTT
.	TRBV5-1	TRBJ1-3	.	CASSLVAASGNTIYF	TGCGCCAGCAGCTTGGTGGCAGCCTCTGGAAACACCATATATTTT
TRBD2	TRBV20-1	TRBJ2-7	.	CSASSSGMGEQYF	TGCAGTGCTAGTTCTAGCGGGATGGGGGAGCAGTACTTC
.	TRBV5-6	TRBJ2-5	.	CASSWGRETQYF	TGTGCCAGCAGCTGGGGACGAGAGACCCAGTACTTC
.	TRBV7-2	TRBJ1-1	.	CASSLGHMNTEAFF	TGTGCCAGCAGCTTGGGACACATGAACACTGAAGCTTTCTTT
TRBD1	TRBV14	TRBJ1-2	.	CASSQGQGVYGYTF	TGTGCCAGCAGCCAAGGACAGGGAGTCTATGGCTACACCTTC
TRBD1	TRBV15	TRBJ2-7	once	CATSPGTGGFYEQYF	TGTGCCACCAGCCCCGGGACAGGGGGCTTCTACGAGCAGTACTTC
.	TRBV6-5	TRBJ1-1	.	CASSYGRGSAEAFF	TGTGCCAGCAGTTACGGCAGGGGTTCGGCTGAAGCTTTCTTT